The entry below gives a single T cell receptor (beta chain) sequence along with its context. Trimming cost V 0 bases and J 7 bases, with 23 bases left between them. CDR1 and CDR2 from the germline V gene are SGHRS and YFSETQ. The CDR3 runs to 17 residues. This specimen comes from a study of T cell changes during pregnancy in multiple sclerosis. Assay: immunoSEQ multiplex PCR; the TCRdb copy retains only in-frame clones and omits some. The sample includes tens of thousands of clones, about 90% of them seen just once. The chain couples TRBV5-1 to TRBJ2-7, with a possible D match to TRBD2 (6 bases). This sample comprised peripheral blood, obtained in the second trimester of pregnancy. The source of this sequence is a female donor in good health, enrolled as a control in a pregnancy study. For the CDR3, the DNA is TGCGCCAGCAGCTTGGGCCCAGAGGGCGGGGACCTGGAGGAGCAGTACTTC. Protein: CASSLGPEGGDLEEQYF.